This TCR beta chain was retrieved from a study of CD8+ T cells in alopecia areata. Overall study context: The duration of tofacitinib was 6 to 18 months, with 6 months off drug afterward.

Study results and limitations: Lesional scalp exceeded normal scalp in clonality, especially in alopecia totalis/universalis.

TCR sequencing used cDNA made by reverse transcription of extracted RNA. Using immunoSEQ multiplex PCR, the repertoire was profiled, and TCRdb retains in-frame clones only, with some absent. The sample includes approximately 63,000 clones, approximately 60% seen only once; the top ten take approximately 19%. Notes on this clone: Its target is unknown.

It was from alopecia areata patients that lesional scalp punch biopsies and peripheral blood were collected. The TCR comes from a human donor with alopecia areata. The starting material was CD8+ T cells sorted from blood, obtained at week 0.

The CDR3 sequence: CASSQEGAVQETQYF. Written as DNA, the CDR3 is TGTGCCAGCAGCCAAGAAGGGGCAGTCCAAGAGACCCAGTACTTC. V usage is TRBV4-2 and J usage is TRBJ2-5, with TRBD1 as a possible D gene (5 bases). This CDR3 has 15 residues. V gave up 0 bases and J gave up 1 base, with 9 bases separating them. The germline CDR1 and CDR2 sequences are LGHNA and YNFKEQ.